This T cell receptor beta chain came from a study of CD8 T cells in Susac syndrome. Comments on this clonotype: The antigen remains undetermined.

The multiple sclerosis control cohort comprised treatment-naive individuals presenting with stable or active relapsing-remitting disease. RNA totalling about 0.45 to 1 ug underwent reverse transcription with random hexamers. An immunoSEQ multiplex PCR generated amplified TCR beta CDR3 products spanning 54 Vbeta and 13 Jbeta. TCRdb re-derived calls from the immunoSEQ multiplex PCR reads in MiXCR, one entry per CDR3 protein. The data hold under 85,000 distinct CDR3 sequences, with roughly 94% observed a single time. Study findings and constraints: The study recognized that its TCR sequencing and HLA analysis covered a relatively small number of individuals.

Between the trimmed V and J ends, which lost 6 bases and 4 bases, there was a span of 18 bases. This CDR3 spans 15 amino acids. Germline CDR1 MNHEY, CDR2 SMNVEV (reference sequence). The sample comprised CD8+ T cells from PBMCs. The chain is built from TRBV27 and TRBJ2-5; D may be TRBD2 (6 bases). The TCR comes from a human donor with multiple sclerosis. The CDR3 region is CASSRSGEGGETQYF. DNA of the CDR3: TGTGCCAGCAGCAGGAGCGGAGAGGGAGGAGAGACCCAGTACTTC.